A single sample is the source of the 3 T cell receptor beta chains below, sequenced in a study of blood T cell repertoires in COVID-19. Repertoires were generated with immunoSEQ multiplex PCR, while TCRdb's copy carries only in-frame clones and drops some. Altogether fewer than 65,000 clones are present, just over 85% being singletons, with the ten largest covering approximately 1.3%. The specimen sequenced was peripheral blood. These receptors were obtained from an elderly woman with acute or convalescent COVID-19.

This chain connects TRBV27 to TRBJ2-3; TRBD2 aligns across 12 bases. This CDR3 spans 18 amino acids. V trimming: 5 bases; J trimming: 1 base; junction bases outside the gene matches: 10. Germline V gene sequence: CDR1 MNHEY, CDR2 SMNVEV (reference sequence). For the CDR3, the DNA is TGTGCCAGCAGTCAGACTAGCGGGAGTACAATGGGCACAGATACGCAGTATTTT. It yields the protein CASSQTSGSTMGTDTQYF.

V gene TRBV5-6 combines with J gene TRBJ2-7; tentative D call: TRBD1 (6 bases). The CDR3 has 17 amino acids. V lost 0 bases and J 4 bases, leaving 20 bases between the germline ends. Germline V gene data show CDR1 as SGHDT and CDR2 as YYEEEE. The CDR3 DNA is TGTGCCAGCAGCTTGGGGGGGCTTTTCGGAAGCCGTTACGAGCAGTACTTC. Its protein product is CASSLGGLFGSRYEQYF.

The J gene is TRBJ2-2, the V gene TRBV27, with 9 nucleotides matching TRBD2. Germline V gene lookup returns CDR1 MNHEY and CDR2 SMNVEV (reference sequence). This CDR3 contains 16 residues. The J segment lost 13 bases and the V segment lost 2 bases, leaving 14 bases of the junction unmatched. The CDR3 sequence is CASSLTAGSSGSVLFF. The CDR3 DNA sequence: TGTGCCAGCAGTTTAACAGCTGGGAGTAGCGGGAGTGTGCTGTTTTTT.